One and the same sample provided the 14 T cell receptor beta chains below, sequenced in a study of shared clonotypes between healthy human individuals. Generated by immunoSEQ multiplex PCR, the TCRdb table keeps only in-frame clones and is missing some. The table has about 680,000 clones, approximately 79% seen once. Sequencing was done on a sample of memory CD4+ T cells sorted from blood. Subset noted: CD45RA-negative fraction. The receptor set was obtained from a woman in her twenties or thirties in good health.

The V call is TRBV5-1, the J call TRBJ1-2; D unclear. CDR1 is SGHRS and CDR2 is YFSETQ in the germline V gene. With 5 bases removed from V and 1 base from J, the gap between germline ends came to 15 bases. The CDR3 has 15 amino acids. CDR3: CASRQTHGNNYGYTF. CDR3 DNA: TGCGCCAGCAGGCAGACACACGGGAATAACTATGGCTACACCTTC.

V and J are TRBV28 and TRBJ2-4; perhaps TRBD2 as D (6 bases). Germline loops: CDR1 MDHEN, CDR2 SYDVKM. Trimming left V 3 bases short and J 8 bases short, with 14 bases between. The CDR3 extends over 14 amino acids. CDR3 protein: CASSLRDWDDIQYF. The CDR3 DNA follows: TGTGCCAGCAGTTTGCGGGACTGGGATGACATTCAGTACTTC.

This clone has a count of ten or more. J is TRBJ2-1 and V is TRBV7-6; 8 bases align to TRBD1. The junction had 4 bases not matched to a gene; V was cut back by 6 bases and J by 0 bases. CDR3 size: 15 residues. From germline, CDR1 is SGHVS and CDR2 FNYEAQ. The CDR3 spells CASSSGTGSYNEQFF. The CDR3 bases are TGTGCCAGCAGTTCCGGGACAGGCTCCTACAATGAGCAGTTCTTC.

V usage is TRBV6-1 and J usage is TRBJ1-5; 7 nucleotides match TRBD1. Unmatched junction bases numbered 6, after V lost 7 bases and J lost 0 bases. Germline CDR1 MNHNS, CDR2 SASEGT. CDR3 length equals 15 residues. The CDR3 reads CASKKGQSSNQPQHF. In nucleotides, the CDR3 is TGTGCCAGCAAAAAGGGACAGAGTAGCAATCAGCCCCAGCATTTT.

A remark on this clone: Other DNA variants within this sample encode the same CDR3. The chain is built from TRBV11-3 and TRBJ2-1, with a tentative D call TRBD1 (6 bases). This CDR3 has 15 amino acids. CDR1 SGHNT and CDR2 YENEEA come from the germline V gene. The V end was cut by 5 bases, the J end by 0 bases, with 11 bases between. This CDR3 reads CASSLTGSSYNEQFF. The CDR3 DNA is TGTGCCAGCAGCCTTACAGGGAGCTCCTACAATGAGCAGTTCTTC.

The CDR3 DNA follows: TGCGCCAGCAGCCCGCGTTCAGGATCTAGCACAGATACGCAGTATTTT. It specifies CASSPRSGSSTDTQYF. The J gene is TRBJ2-3, the V gene TRBV5-1; D is unclear. Trimming left V 4 bases short and J 0 bases short, with 15 bases between. The V gene's germline CDR1 is SGHRS and CDR2 YFSETQ. The CDR3 covers 16 residues.

The gene calls are TRBV5-4 and TRBJ2-2, with 7 bases aligning to TRBD2. This CDR3 is built from 16 residues. V lost 3 bases and J lost 2; bases outside the gene matches: 7. Germline CDR1 is SGHNT and CDR2 is YYREEE (reference sequence). The CDR3 sequence is CASSWEGLSNTGELFF. CDR3 DNA: TGTGCCAGCAGCTGGGAGGGACTGTCTAACACCGGGGAGCTGTTTTTT.

The chain links TRBV11-2 to TRBJ2-5; 8 bases match TRBD1. J gave up 0 bases and V 5 bases, and 11 bases lay outside the gene matches. Germline V gene lookup returns CDR1 SGHAT and CDR2 FQNNGV. The CDR3 length is 17 residues. DNA of the CDR3: TGTGCCAGCAGCCCCCTTTCCGGACAGGGCAACCAAGAGACCCAGTACTTC. Translation gives CASSPLSGQGNQETQYF.

V usage is TRBV7-2 and J usage is TRBJ1-3; D remains unclear. V was trimmed by 4 bases and J by 0 bases, leaving 16 bases between them. Germline assignment: CDR1 SGHTA and CDR2 FQGNSA. This CDR3 has 17 residues. The CDR3 bases are TGTGCCAGCAGCTCAGCACGGGTCAGCACCTCTGGAAACACCATATATTTT. Protein: CASSSARVSTSGNTIYF.

The sample holds a few counts of this clone. The J gene is TRBJ1-5, the V gene TRBV2; a possible D gene is TRBD1 (5 bases). Germline V gene lookup returns CDR1 SNHLY and CDR2 FYNNEI. The CDR3 spans 13 residues. Trimming took off 7 bases at V and 3 bases at J, with 10 bases between the two ends. DNA of the CDR3: TGTGCCAGCAAGGGACCGCTCAATCAGCCCCAGCATTTT. Translated, it gives CASKGPLNQPQHF. The whole variable domain, remainder taken from reference TRBV2 and TRBJ1-5, is EPEVTQTPSHQVTQMGQEVILRCVPISNHLYFYWYRQILGQKVEFLVSFYNNEISEKSEIFDDQFSVERPDGSNFTLKIRSTKLEDSAMYFCASKGPLNQPQHFGDGTRLSIL.

The genes are TRBV5-6 and TRBJ2-5; no clear D gene. Trimming removed 0 bases from V and 6 bases from J, with 15 bases in between. The germline CDR1 and CDR2 sequences are SGHDT and YYEEEE. This CDR3 has 15 residues. This chain's CDR3 is CASSLEQSGPKTQYF. The CDR3 region has the DNA TGTGCCAGCAGCTTGGAACAGTCGGGCCCTAAGACCCAGTACTTC.

This clone was seen a few times. A much larger clone differs by one base, so this may be a read error. Distinct nucleotide sequences in the sample also encode this CDR3. J is TRBJ2-1 and V is TRBV11-2; 10 bases agree with TRBD2. Trimming took 4 bases from V and 0 from J; bases not matched to a gene: 3. This CDR3 spans 16 amino acids. CDR1 and CDR2 (germline): SGHAT, FQNNGV. The CDR3 region has the DNA TGTGCCAGCAGCTCTTCTAGCGGGAGCTCCTACAATGAGCAGTTCTTC. Protein sequence: CASSSSSGSSYNEQFF. The complete variable domain, with remaining parts taken from reference TRBV11-2 and TRBJ2-1, reads EAGVAQSPRYKIIEKRQSVAFWCNPISGHATLYWYQQILGQGPKLLIQFQNNGVVDDSQLPKDRFSAERLKGVDSTLKIQPAKLEDSAVYLCASSSSSGSSYNEQFFGPGTRLTVL.

The chain uses TRBV19 and TRBJ1-2; D ambiguous. CDR1 and CDR2 from the germline V gene are LNHDA and SQIVND (reference sequence). Trimming cost V 5 bases and J 8 bases, with 15 bases left between them. The CDR3 extends over 13 amino acids. The CDR3 region is CASSPRETGGYTF. The CDR3 nucleotides read TGTGCCAGTAGTCCCCGCGAGACCGGGGGCTACACCTTC.

The chain is built from TRBV28 and TRBJ2-5; D tentatively fits TRBD1 or TRBD2 (6 bases each). The J call may be incorrect, as the DNA end agrees better with TRBJ2-7. The germline CDR1 and CDR2 sequences are MDHEN and SYDVKM. This CDR3 has 12 residues. CDR3 in amino acids: CASQTGAYEQYF. For the CDR3, the DNA is TGTGCCAGCCAAACGGGGGCATACGAGCAGTACTTC.